Listed below are T cell receptor beta chains from one sample, sequenced in a study of cytomegalovirus exposure and HLA in healthy donors. Using immunoSEQ multiplex PCR, the repertoire was profiled, and TCRdb retains in-frame clones only, with some absent. Of fewer than 130,000 clones listed, 74% are singletons. The sequenced sample was PBMCs. Receptors originate from a man over 45 in good health and CMV-seropositive. The CDR3 runs from the conserved cysteine through the conserved F or W. D genes are given only for firm matches. Rows may omit the clone size; those that give it use once, few, many or a size class.

cdr3_nt cdr3_aa clone_size v_call d_call j_call cdr3_length
TGTGCCAGCAGCGCCGACCCTAGGGGCACTGAAGCTTTCTTT CASSADPRGTEAFF NA TRBV21-1 NA TRBJ1-1 14
TGTGCCAGCAGCCCATGGGCCCTCTCCTACGAGCAGTACTTC CASSPWALSYEQYF NA TRBV7-2 NA TRBJ2-7 14
TGTGCCAGCAGCGACAGGGCCTACGAGCAGTACTTC CASSDRAYEQYF NA TRBV5-4 TRBD1 TRBJ2-7 12
TGTGCCACCAGAGAACTCCACAGGGGGAATGAGCAGTTCTTC CATRELHRGNEQFF NA TRBV2 TRBD1 TRBJ2-1 14
TGTGCCAGCAGCTTGGAGGTGACTGTACAAGAGACCCAGTACTTC CASSLEVTVQETQYF once TRBV5-4 NA TRBJ2-5 15
TGTGCCAGCAGTTTACGGGGGTTGGGCGGCGAGCAGTACTTC CASSLRGLGGEQYF NA TRBV27 NA TRBJ2-7 14
TGTGCCAGCAGTGAAGGGACAGGGCTCCCCTACGAGCAGTACTTC CASSEGTGLPYEQYF few TRBV6-1 TRBD1 TRBJ2-7 15
TGTGCCAGCAGTTCGGGGACTAGCGGAGAGACCCAGTACTTC CASSSGTSGETQYF NA TRBV27 TRBD2 TRBJ2-5 14
TGTGCCAGCTCACCGGGGACTAGCTATGGCAATGAGCAGTTCTTC CASSPGTSYGNEQFF NA TRBV18 TRBD2 TRBJ2-1 15
TGCGCCAGCAGCCCTACTAGCGGGGGGGCGAATGAGCAGTTCTTC CASSPTSGGANEQFF NA TRBV5-1 TRBD2 TRBJ2-1 15
TGTGCCAGCAGGACGACTAGCGGGAACACCGGGGAGCTGTTTTTT CASRTTSGNTGELFF NA TRBV7-2 TRBD2 TRBJ2-2 15
TGTGCCAGCAGTGTACCGGGACAGGGGGGGCGGCCCCCCCCTCTATCGCCCCAGCATTTT CASSVPGQGGRPPPLSPQHF few TRBV6-1 TRBD1 TRBJ1-5 20
TGTGCCAGCAGCGCAGGACTAGCGGGTTACACAGATACGCAGTATTTT CASSAGLAGYTDTQYF NA TRBV7-2 TRBD2 TRBJ2-3 16
TGTGCCAGCAGTCACGGCCGCACGGTGGAAGGGGGCCGCCTCTCAAGAGGCTACACCTTC CASSHGRTVEGGRLSRGYTF NA TRBV28 TRBD1 TRBJ1-2 20
TGTGCCAGCAGCCCGGACAGGGCCTATGGCTACACCTTC CASSPDRAYGYTF NA TRBV5-4 TRBD1 TRBJ1-2 13
TGTGCCAGCACACAGGGGAAATATGGCTACACCTTC CASTQGKYGYTF NA TRBV6-4 TRBD1 TRBJ1-2 12
TGTGCCAGCAGCTCTAGCGGGACAGATACGCAGTATTTT CASSSSGTDTQYF NA TRBV7-3 TRBD2 TRBJ2-3 13
TGTGCCAGCAGCGTACGACTAGCTAACGGGGAGCTGTTTTTT CASSVRLANGELFF NA TRBV9 TRBD2 TRBJ2-2 14
TGTGCCAGCAGCGGAGGACAGGGCGGGTATGGCTACACCTTC CASSGGQGGYGYTF NA TRBV9 TRBD1 TRBJ1-2 14
TGCGCCAGCAGCTTGAGCGGGGTTAGAGGAGAGACCCAGTACTTC CASSLSGVRGETQYF NA TRBV5-1 TRBD2 TRBJ2-5 15
TGTGCCACCACCGGACTAGCGGGAGGGTGGAATGAGCAGTTCTTC CATTGLAGGWNEQFF NA TRBV19 TRBD2 TRBJ2-1 15
TGTGCCAGCAGGTGGGACACCTACACTGAAGCTTTCTTT CASRWDTYTEAFF NA TRBV6-5 NA TRBJ1-1 13
TGTGCCAGCAGGTCCGGGACTAGCGGGAGGAACGAGCAGTACTTC CASRSGTSGRNEQYF NA TRBV2 TRBD2 TRBJ2-7 15
TGCGCCAGCAGCCAAGATAGGGGTCAGCCCCAGCATTTT CASSQDRGQPQHF few TRBV4-1 NA TRBJ1-5 13
TGCGCCAGCAGTTCCGCCAGCCGAGGGACAGATACGCAGTATTTT CASSSASRGTDTQYF few TRBV5-1 NA TRBJ2-3 15
TGTGCCAGCAGCCAAGATTTGAAGGGGGGGGCTCTTAAAGAGACCCAGTACTTC CASSQDLKGGALKETQYF few TRBV4-2 NA TRBJ2-5 18
TGTGCCTGGAGTCGAGGGCGTACCTCTGGAAACACCATATATTTT CAWSRGRTSGNTIYF NA TRBV30 NA TRBJ1-3 15
TGCGCCAGCAGCCAGGACAGAGGCGGCTCACCCCTCCACTTT CASSQDRGGSPLHF NA TRBV4-1 NA TRBJ1-6 14
TGCGCCAGCAGCTTGGCAGGCGAAAAACTGTTTTTT CASSLAGEKLFF few TRBV5-1 NA TRBJ1-4 12
TGTGCCAGCAGCGACTCACACGCGGGTGAGGAAAAACTGTTTTTT CASSDSHAGEEKLFF few TRBV9 NA TRBJ1-4 15
TGTGCCAGCAGCGTAGCTAGTCGAGAGACCCAGTACTTC CASSVASRETQYF NA TRBV9 NA TRBJ2-5 13
TGTGCCAGCAGCGTGGCGGGATACCGCTCAGAGACCCAGTACTTC CASSVAGYRSETQYF NA TRBV11-1 NA TRBJ2-5 15
TGCGCCAGCAGCTTGGATCCTAGCGGGCAAACCGGGGAGCTGTTTTTT CASSLDPSGQTGELFF few TRBV5-1 TRBD2 TRBJ2-2 16
TGTGCCAGTAGTACTGGACTGTTCCGTCGCCGAATGGAAAAACTGTTTTTT CASSTGLFRRRMEKLFF NA TRBV19 NA TRBJ1-4 17
TGCGCCAGCAGCCAGGGACAGAGCCAAGAGACCCAGTACTTC CASSQGQSQETQYF few TRBV4-1 TRBD1 TRBJ2-5 14
TGCGCCAGCAGCTTGGGACAGGGAGGCGCCGGGGAGCTGTTTTTT CASSLGQGGAGELFF few TRBV5-1 NA TRBJ2-2 15
TGTGCCAGTACCCTGACTAGCGGGGGGGCGGGAGATACGCAGTATTTT CASTLTSGGAGDTQYF NA TRBV19 TRBD2 TRBJ2-3 16
TGTGCCAGCAGTGAAACTTGGGTAGCGGGAGGGGAGCAGTTCTTC CASSETWVAGGEQFF NA TRBV6-1 TRBD2 TRBJ2-1 15
TGTGCCAGCAGCGTAGCTGAGACAGGGGAGGTATCCACAGATACGCAGTATTTT CASSVAETGEVSTDTQYF once TRBV9 TRBD1 TRBJ2-3 18
TGTGCCAGCTCACCTCAGTACGAGAGGGATGAGCAGTTCTTC CASSPQYERDEQFF NA TRBV18 NA TRBJ2-1 14
TGTGCCAGCAGTTTTGGGGGACAGGGGGGAGAGACCCAGTACTTC CASSFGGQGGETQYF NA TRBV27 TRBD1 TRBJ2-5 15
TGTGCCAGCAGCTACAGGGCCTCAGGGGTTCATGGCTACACCTTC CASSYRASGVHGYTF NA TRBV7-6 NA TRBJ1-2 15
TGTGCCACTATGGACAGGGTGGCGGCTGGCTACACCTTC CATMDRVAAGYTF NA TRBV2 TRBD1 TRBJ1-2 13
TGCGCCAGCAGCGAGATACAGGGGTCCTACAATGAGCAGTTCTTC CASSEIQGSYNEQFF NA TRBV5-1 TRBD1 TRBJ2-1 15
TGTGCCAGCAGCCCTGGGACAGGGGGCTGGACTGAAGCTTTCTTT CASSPGTGGWTEAFF NA TRBV5-5 TRBD1 TRBJ1-1 15
TGCGCCAGCAGCTCGGGACAGTCATCCTACGAGCAGTACTTC CASSSGQSSYEQYF few TRBV5-1 TRBD1 TRBJ2-7 14
TGTGCCAGTAACAGGGAAAGGAGAAATCAGCCCCAGCATTTT CASNRERRNQPQHF NA TRBV2 NA TRBJ1-5 14
TGTGCCTGGAGTGTACAAGGGGGAGGAAACACCATATATTTT CAWSVQGGGNTIYF NA TRBV30 NA TRBJ1-3 14
TGTGCCAGCAGCATCCGGACAGGGACGCAGGATGGCTACACCTTC CASSIRTGTQDGYTF NA TRBV7-8 TRBD1 TRBJ1-2 15
TGTGCCAGCAGTGAACTGGGGGTGGGGGGAGATGAAAAACTGTTTTTT CASSELGVGGDEKLFF NA TRBV2 NA TRBJ1-4 16
TGTGCCAGCAGTCTGGGGAGGGGGGGCGAGCAGTACTTC CASSLGRGGEQYF NA TRBV25-1 NA TRBJ2-7 13
TGTGCCAGCAGCACCATAGCGAGCCTACAGTACTTC CASSTIASLQYF NA TRBV9 NA TRBJ2-7 12
TGTGCCAGCAGATTTGGGACTAGCGGTTCCTACGAGCAGTACTTC CASRFGTSGSYEQYF NA TRBV5-6 TRBD2 TRBJ2-7 15
TGTGCCAGCAGTTACGGCGGCGCAGGGGGCGCATACGAGCAGTACTTC CASSYGGAGGAYEQYF few TRBV6-5 TRBD1 TRBJ2-7 16
NA CASSQWGQGTYEVNF NA TRBV14 NA TRBJ2-7 15
TGCAGCGTGTCGGACAGCCATAATCAGCCCCAGCATTTT CSVSDSHNQPQHF few TRBV29-1 NA TRBJ1-5 13
TGTGCCAGTAGTATCGGGGGGGCAAACACGCAGTATTTT CASSIGGANTQYF NA TRBV19 TRBD2 TRBJ2-3 13
TGTGCCAGCAGCTTATCACAGACAGGGGGTATTATGGAGACCCAGTACTTC CASSLSQTGGIMETQYF few TRBV7-9 TRBD1 TRBJ2-5 17
TGTGCCACCAGCAACCCCAGGAACATTCAGTACTTC CATSNPRNIQYF NA TRBV15 NA TRBJ2-4 12